Included here is one T cell receptor (beta chain) sequence, with context. Its target is unknown. A read error may be the cause here, since a much bigger clone is one base away. MiXCR was run by TCRdb on the reads, yielding one entry per CDR3 protein. This table holds more than 12,000 distinct CDR3 sequences, roughly 15% found once. This specimen belongs to a study of type 1 regulatory T cells. The wider study: This in vitro CD4 product, T-allo10, is enriched for Tr1 cells and alloantigen-specific.

The CDR3 covers 14 residues. Germline V gives CDR1 SNHLY, CDR2 FYNNEI. This chain links TRBV2 with TRBJ1-5; D uncertain. This TCR was sampled from a human donor in good health. The sample consisted of cultured T cells, either the whole culture or a sorted T cell fraction (not recorded which). The CDR3 spells CTSSVAAPGQPQHF. CDR3 coding DNA: TGTACCAGCAGTGTGGCAGCTCCCGGTCAGCCCCAGCATTTT.